This T cell receptor beta chain came from a study of T-cell reconstitution after alpha-beta-depleted transplantation in children. Findings and caveats of the study: One year after transplant, T-cell counts and diversity came mostly from newly produced T cells. The study reportedly traced alpha-beta T cells about two months after transplant to several hundred expanded graft clones. The origin of high day-60 TCRbeta diversity in some patients lay in surviving recipient T cells and thymic progenitors.

Germline V lookup: CDR1 MRHNA, CDR2 SNTAGT. V was trimmed by 8 bases and J by 0 bases, leaving 10 bases between them. This CDR3 is 14 amino acids long. Unique molecular identifiers were incorporated when the TCRbeta library was constructed. Using its own MiXCR run on the PCR reads, TCRdb lists one record per CDR3 protein. The repertoire holds around 270,000 distinct CDR3 sequences, with roughly 7.8% as singletons. Note on this clonotype: Its antigen remains unknown.

This sequence originates from a female patient aged 2-9 years who had a stem cell transplant for Fanconi anemia, so the T cells may come from the graft donor. The material sequenced was peripheral blood, taken 360 days after TCRalphabeta/CD19-depleted stem cell transplant. This chain connects TRBV6-4 to TRBJ2-2; D tentatively reads TRBD1 or TRBD2 (5 bases each). CDR3 loop: CASRDLANTGELFF. CDR3 sequence (DNA): TGTGCCAGCCGGGACCTCGCGAACACCGGGGAGCTGTTTTTT.